The 13 T cell receptor beta chains below come from one sample, sequenced in a study of blood T cell repertoires in COVID-19. Sequencing used immunoSEQ multiplex PCR; TCRdb keeps in-frame clones, though not all of them. Of 41,000 or so clones listed, 70% to 90% are singletons. The sequenced sample was peripheral blood. These receptors all come from a man between 60 and 70 years old with acute or convalescent COVID-19.

The V and J genes are TRBV7-9 and TRBJ2-3, with 13 bases lining up with TRBD2. The V gene end was trimmed by 2 bases and the J gene end by 4 bases; junction bases not matched to a gene: 0. In germline, CDR1 is SEHNR, CDR2 FQNEAQ (reference sequence). The CDR3 totals 15 residues. Here the CDR3 DNA reads TGTGCCAGCAGCTTAACTAGCGGGGGGGCAGATACGCAGTATTTT. It encodes CASSLTSGGADTQYF. The full variable domain, its missing parts supplied by reference TRBV7-9 and TRBJ2-3, is DTGVSQNPRHKITKRGQNVTFRCDPISEHNRLYWYRQTLGQGPEFLTYFQNEAQLEKSRLLSDRFSAERPKGSFSTLEIQRTEQGDSAMYLCASSLTSGGADTQYFGPGTRLTVL.

The chain employs TRBV6-2 or TRBV6-3 and TRBJ1-1; tentatively, D is TRBD1 (6 bases). V lost 2 bases and J lost 1, with 8 bases in between. The CDR3 totals 14 residues. CDR1 and CDR2 from the germline V gene are MNHEY and SVGEGT. The CDR3 coding sequence is TGTGCCAGCAGTTACGTGGGGGCGAACACTGAAGCTTTCTTT. Translation gives CASSYVGANTEAFF.

V and J are TRBV29-1 and TRBJ1-4, with D uncertain. V shed 7 bases and J shed 3 bases, with 18 bases lying between them. Germline V gene lookup returns CDR1 SQVTM and CDR2 ANQGSEA. The CDR3 runs 15 residues. CDR3 amino acids: CSAQGRAVPNEKLFF. CDR3 bases: TGCAGCGCCCAAGGGCGGGCTGTCCCTAATGAAAAACTGTTTTTT.

This chain uses TRBV29-1 with TRBJ1-2, with TRBD1 matching 12 bases. The CDR3 has 13 amino acids. Germline V gene lookup returns CDR1 SQVTM and CDR2 ANQGSEA. The ends lost 4 bases at V and 6 bases at J; junction bases unmatched: 3. Written as DNA, the CDR3 is TGCAGCGTTGGGGACAGGGGGCAGAATGGCTACACCTTC. The encoded protein is CSVGDRGQNGYTF.

The V gene is TRBV2, the J gene TRBJ2-5, with D tentatively TRBD2 (6 bases). The V end was cut by 5 bases, the J end by 2 bases, with 15 bases between. From germline, CDR1 is SNHLY and CDR2 FYNNEI. The CDR3 loop spans 15 amino acids. The CDR3 protein is CASSRGTVTQETQYF. DNA for the CDR3: TGTGCCAGCAGTCGCGGGACCGTCACTCAAGAGACCCAGTACTTC.

The rearrangement uses TRBV16 and TRBJ1-4, with 8 bases that match TRBD1. The junction had 3 bases not matched to a gene; V was cut back by 2 bases and J by 4 bases. This CDR3 has 15 amino acids. CDR1 is KGHSY, CDR2 FQNENV, per germline. The CDR3 sequence is CASSQGQGRNEKLFF. CDR3 DNA: TGTGCCAGCAGCCAAGGACAGGGCCGTAATGAAAAACTGTTTTTT.

The chain uses TRBV28 and TRBJ1-3, with TRBD1 matching 8 bases. After removal of 4 bases from V and 3 bases from J, the junction contained 2 bases not matched to a gene. Per germline, CDR1 MDHEN and CDR2 SYDVKM. The CDR3 consists of 14 residues. The CDR3 sequence is CASSSGTGGNTIYF. The CDR3 coding sequence is TGTGCCAGCAGTTCCGGGACAGGTGGAAACACCATATATTTT.

This sequence joins TRBV30 and TRBJ1-1, with D possibly matching TRBD1 (5 bases). This CDR3 region has 13 residues. CDR1 GTSNPN and CDR2 SVGIG come from the germline V gene (reference sequence). Trimming removed 1 base at V and 3 bases at J, with 9 bases between. The CDR3 sequence is CAWSAGHYTEAFF. For the CDR3, the DNA is TGTGCCTGGAGTGCAGGGCATTACACTGAAGCTTTCTTT.

The V and J genes are TRBV19 and TRBJ1-2, with D tentatively TRBD1 (5 bases). The CDR3 spans 13 residues. The germline gives CDR1 LNHDA, CDR2 SQIVND (reference sequence). Between the trimmed V and J ends, which lost 10 bases and 1 base, there was a span of 13 bases. This CDR3 is CATTGGNNYGYTF. For the CDR3, the DNA is TGTGCCACCACGGGGGGGAATAACTATGGCTACACCTTC.

This clone counts as medium-sized (0.01 to 0.1%). The rearrangement joins TRBV5-1 to TRBJ2-1, with D perhaps matching TRBD1 (5 bases). Germline CDR1 reads SGHRS; CDR2 reads YFSETQ. CDR3 length: 14 amino acids. Trimming removed 1 base at V and 6 bases at J, with 11 bases between. CDR3 DNA sequence: TGCGCCAGCAGCTTGTCGGCAGGGTCCAATGAGCAGTTCTTC. Translation gives CASSLSAGSNEQFF.

The chain carries TRBV21-1 and TRBJ2-1; TRBD2 reflects the table's D call only, with no check against the DNA. TRBV21-1 counts as a pseudogene. The CDR3 is 15 amino acids. In nucleotides, the CDR3 is TGTGCCAGCAGCAAACCGGGGGGCCCGGGGAATGAGCAGTTCTTC. The encoded protein is CASSKPGGPGNEQFF.

This chain uses TRBV12-5 with TRBJ1-1, with 7 bases fitting TRBD1. J lost 6 bases, V lost 7 bases, and 11 bases had no gene match. The CDR3 extends over 14 amino acids. The germline CDR1 and CDR2 sequences are LGHNT and FRNRAP. This CDR3 is CASDSSTGDSEAFF. The CDR3 nucleotides are TGTGCTAGTGACTCATCCACAGGGGACTCTGAAGCTTTCTTT.

This clone has only a few counts. V usage is TRBV11-2 and J usage is TRBJ1-2; D is possibly TRBD1 (5 bases). Germline CDR1 SGHAT, CDR2 FQNNGV. This CDR3 has 15 amino acids. V lost 4 bases to trimming and J lost 5 bases, with 17 bases between them. The CDR3 nucleotides are TGTGCCAGCAGCTCCTCGGCAGGGTCGATATATGGCTACACCTTC. Its protein product is CASSSSAGSIYGYTF. Drawing the rest from reference TRBV11-2 and TRBJ1-2, the complete variable domain is EAGVAQSPRYKIIEKRQSVAFWCNPISGHATLYWYQQILGQGPKLLIQFQNNGVVDDSQLPKDRFSAERLKGVDSTLKIQPAKLEDSAVYLCASSSSAGSIYGYTFGSGTRLTVV.